The 7 T cell receptor beta chains presented below share a single source sample, sequenced in a study of blood T cell repertoires in COVID-19. The table came from immunoSEQ multiplex PCR; TCRdb's copy has only in-frame clones and leaves some out. The table shows fewer than 250,000 clones, with 83% occurring only once. Sequencing was carried out using peripheral blood. These receptors originate from a woman aged 40 to 50 with active or convalescent COVID-19.

The chain combines TRBV5-1 with TRBJ1-3; a possible D gene is TRBD1 (5 bases). Germline-derived CDR1 and CDR2 are SGHRS and YFSETQ. This CDR3 spans 15 amino acids. With 1 base removed from V and 0 bases from J, the gap between germline ends came to 8 bases. DNA for the CDR3: TGCGCCAGCAGCTTGACAGGTTACTCTGGAAACACCATATATTTT. Residues: CASSLTGYSGNTIYF.

The chain combines TRBV9 with TRBJ2-3; 10 nucleotides agree with TRBD2. Germline V gene lookup returns CDR1 SGDLS and CDR2 YYNGEE. The V gene end was trimmed by 4 bases and the J gene end by 4 bases; junction bases not matched to a gene: 3. The CDR3 contains 14 residues. The CDR3 coding sequence is TGTGCCAGCAGCTTGAGCGGGGGGGCAGATACGCAGTATTTT. Amino acids: CASSLSGGADTQYF.

The rearrangement links TRBV11-3 to TRBJ1-1, with a possible D match to TRBD1 (5 bases). V gave up 5 bases and J gave up 7 bases, with 11 bases separating them. CDR3 size: 12 residues. Germline V CDR1 and CDR2: SGHNT, YENEEA. In DNA form, the CDR3 reads TGTGCCAGCAGCCTCAGGGAAGGTGAAGCTTTCTTT. Protein product: CASSLREGEAFF.

Only a few counts were recorded for this clone. CDR3 sequence reads: CAWMAGFNTEAFF. The CDR3 DNA reads as TGTGCCTGGATGGCAGGTTTCAACACTGAAGCTTTCTTT. The J gene is TRBJ1-1, the V gene TRBV30, with D unclear. The CDR3 has 13 amino acids. Germline V gene data show CDR1 as GTSNPN and CDR2 as SVGIG (reference sequence). V lost 4 bases and J lost 2, with 11 bases in between.

The V gene is TRBV9, the J gene TRBJ2-1; 10 bases are a match to TRBD2. The CDR3 spans 15 residues. The trim removed 0 bases at V and 9 bases at J, leaving 6 bases unmatched. CDR1 and CDR2 (germline): SGDLS, YYNGEE. The CDR3 DNA follows: TGTGCCAGCAGCGTAGGGATAGCGGGAGGTAGTGAGCAGTTCTTC. Residues: CASSVGIAGGSEQFF.

The genes are TRBV14 and TRBJ1-2, with D hard to call. In germline, CDR1 is SGHDN, CDR2 FVKESK. The V and J ends lost 1 base and 6 bases respectively, with 15 bases between them. The CDR3 is 15 residues long. This CDR3 reads CASSQVPGRPDGYTF. DNA for the CDR3: TGTGCCAGCAGCCAAGTCCCGGGAAGGCCGGATGGCTACACCTTC. Drawing the rest from reference TRBV14 and TRBJ1-2, the complete variable domain is EAGVTQFPSHSVIEKGQTVTLRCDPISGHDNLYWYRRVMGKEIKFLLHFVKESKQDESGMPNNRFLAERTGGTYSTLKVQPAELEDSGVYFCASSQVPGRPDGYTFGSGTRLTVV.

This chain connects TRBV11-3 to TRBJ1-1; D is unclear. With 6 bases removed from V and 5 bases from J, the gap between germline ends came to 16 bases. This CDR3 contains 14 residues. Germline assignment: CDR1 SGHNT and CDR2 YENEEA. CDR3 sequence reads: CASRETGSKTEAFF. For the CDR3, the DNA is TGTGCCAGCAGAGAGACTGGATCGAAGACTGAAGCTTTCTTT.